A single sample is the source of the 30 T cell receptor beta chains below, sequenced in a study of blood T cell repertoires in COVID-19. Profiling relied on immunoSEQ multiplex PCR, and the TCRdb table lists in-frame clones only, not all of them. This table has 150,000 to 200,000 clones, approximately 90% appearing once. Sequencing was done on a sample of peripheral blood. All receptors derive from a human donor in a cohort sampled during active COVID-19.

The chain carries TRBV2 and TRBJ2-2; 11 bases align to TRBD1. The J segment lost 7 bases and the V segment lost 6 bases, leaving 7 bases of the junction unmatched. The CDR3 covers 15 residues. Germline CDR1 is SNHLY and CDR2 is FYNNEI. CDR3 in amino acids: CASRSGTGGNGELFF. DNA of the CDR3: TGTGCCAGCAGGTCCGGGACAGGGGGTAACGGGGAGCTGTTTTTT.

The chain employs TRBV28 and TRBJ2-7; 10 positions match TRBD1. The CDR3 is 15 residues long. Germline CDR1 MDHEN, CDR2 SYDVKM. The V and J ends lost 5 bases and 3 bases, in that order; junction bases with no gene match: 7. The chain's CDR3 is CASSPSGQGSYEQYF. The CDR3 DNA is TGTGCCAGCAGTCCTTCGGGACAGGGGAGCTACGAGCAGTACTTC.

The chain carries TRBV11-2 and TRBJ2-7; D is perhaps TRBD1 (6 bases). Germline V gene lookup returns CDR1 SGHAT and CDR2 FQNNGV. The CDR3 runs 16 residues. The V gene lost 1 base and the J gene lost 2 bases, with 15 bases spanning the gap. CDR3 residues: CASSLARGTQPYEQYF. CDR3 nucleotide sequence: TGTGCCAGCAGCTTAGCGAGGGGGACCCAACCCTACGAGCAGTACTTC.

The J gene is TRBJ2-7, the V gene TRBV11-2; 10 bases agree with TRBD2. The length of the CDR3 is 19 residues. Germline CDR1 reads SGHAT; CDR2 reads FQNNGV. The J segment lost 2 bases and the V segment lost 2 bases, leaving 15 bases of the junction unmatched. CDR3 sequence reads: CASSLSLGSSGGKTYEQYF. The CDR3 region has the DNA TGTGCCAGCAGCTTAAGTCTGGGTTCTAGCGGGGGAAAAACCTACGAGCAGTACTTC.

V is TRBV7-9 and J is TRBJ1-1, with 8 bases lining up with TRBD1. Germline trimming cut 3 bases from V and 7 bases from J; bases unmatched to any gene: 7. This CDR3 is 14 amino acids long. CDR1 and CDR2 (germline): SEHNR, FQNEAQ (reference sequence). This CDR3 reads CASSFFQGALEAFF. The CDR3, as DNA: TGTGCCAGCAGCTTTTTCCAGGGGGCCCTTGAAGCTTTCTTT.

V and J are TRBV7-9 and TRBJ2-1; the D gene is possibly TRBD2 (5 bases). There are 17 residues in the CDR3. Germline CDR1 SEHNR, CDR2 FQNEAQ (reference sequence). Trimming removed 1 base at V and 5 bases at J, with 18 bases between. CDR3 sequence: CASSLVSLAGVDNEQFF. In DNA form, the CDR3 reads TGTGCCAGCAGCTTAGTTTCCCTGGCGGGTGTCGACAATGAGCAGTTCTTC.

The rearrangement links TRBV6-2 or TRBV6-3 to TRBJ1-6; D is unresolved. CDR1 is MNHEY, CDR2 SVGEGT, per germline. Trimming shortened V by 2 bases and J by 7 bases, and 9 bases separated the two germline ends. This CDR3 is built from 14 residues. The CDR3 is CASSYEQKNSPLHF. The CDR3 bases are TGTGCCAGCAGTTACGAACAGAAAAATTCACCCCTCCACTTT.

The V and J genes are TRBV3-1 (or the pseudogene TRBV3-2) and TRBJ2-2, with 8 bases fitting TRBD2. Germline loops: CDR1 LGHDT, CDR2 YNNKEL (reference sequence). The junction had 3 bases not matched to a gene; V was cut back by 4 bases and J by 5 bases. The CDR3 length is 14 residues. The CDR3 coding sequence is TGTGCCAGCAGCCTTAGCGGGAAAACCGGGGAGCTGTTTTTT. Its protein is CASSLSGKTGELFF.

As DNA, the CDR3 is TGTGCCTGGAGTGTAACCCGATTTTCGGTTGGGACAGGGACGTACGAGCAGTACTTC. It specifies CAWSVTRFSVGTGTYEQYF. This chain joins TRBV30 and TRBJ2-7; 9 bases are a match to TRBD1. V lost 0 bases to trimming and J lost 4 bases; unmatched junction nucleotides: 19. The CDR3 runs to 19 residues. CDR1 and CDR2 (germline): GTSNPN, SVGIG (reference sequence). Full variable domain (rest looked up from reference TRBV30 and TRBJ2-7): SQTIHQWPATLVQPVGSPLSLECTVEGTSNPNLYWYRQAAGRGLQLLFYSVGIGQISSEVPQNLSASRPQDRQFILSSKKLLLSDSGFYLCAWSVTRFSVGTGTYEQYFGPGTRLTVT.

This clone has only one observation. This chain joins TRBV7-2 and TRBJ2-7; 10 nucleotides align to TRBD1. J was trimmed by 2 bases and V by 7 bases; bases with no gene match: 5. Germline CDR1 and CDR2: SGHTA and FQGNSA. The CDR3 has 14 amino acids. The CDR3 DNA reads as TGTGCCAGCACCGGACAGGGGGGCGCCTACGAGCAGTACTTC. It encodes CASTGQGGAYEQYF.

The V call is TRBV7-2, the J call TRBJ2-7; tentatively, D is TRBD1 (7 bases). Trimming removed 2 bases at V and 5 bases at J, with 16 bases between. The germline V gene encodes CDR1 SGHTA and CDR2 FQGNSA. This CDR3 contains 15 residues. The CDR3 region is CASSLNRGGLDEQYF. The CDR3 coding sequence is TGTGCCAGCAGCTTAAACAGGGGAGGTTTGGACGAGCAGTACTTC.

The chain combines TRBV6-2 or TRBV6-3 with TRBJ2-5, with TRBD2 as a possible D gene (5 bases). Germline V gene data show CDR1 as MNHEY and CDR2 as SVGEGT. The ends were cut back, 0 bases at V and 3 bases at J, with 14 bases in the middle. This CDR3 is built from 16 residues. The CDR3 loop reads CASSYSVVSGKETQYF. The DNA for the CDR3 is TGTGCCAGCAGTTACTCGGTTGTCAGCGGAAAAGAGACCCAGTACTTC.

The gene calls are TRBV11-2 and TRBJ1-1, with D perhaps matching TRBD1 (6 bases). CDR1 and CDR2 (germline): SGHAT, FQNNGV. V was cut by 0 bases and J by 2 bases, with 19 bases left in between. CDR3 size: 18 residues. The CDR3 DNA reads as TGTGCCAGCAGCTTAGATAATGGGAAAAGACAGGCCAACACTGAAGCTTTCTTT. It encodes CASSLDNGKRQANTEAFF.

The chain is built from TRBV5-5 and TRBJ2-7; TRBD2 matches at 8 bases. The V segment lost 2 bases and the J segment 0 bases; nucleotides outside the gene matches: 4. This CDR3 region has 15 residues. CDR1 and CDR2 from the germline V gene are SGHKS and YYEKEE (reference sequence). In DNA, the CDR3 is TGTGCCAGCAGCTTTCGGCGGGGGGTCTCCTACGAGCAGTACTTC. Its translation is CASSFRRGVSYEQYF.

This chain joins TRBV11-2 and TRBJ1-1, with 7 positions matching TRBD1. With 5 bases clipped from V and 3 bases from J, the junction kept 6 bases outside the gene matches. The length of the CDR3 is 14 residues. Looked up from germline, CDR1 is SGHAT and CDR2 is FQNNGV. CDR3 protein: CASSLGTEYTEAFF. Written as DNA, the CDR3 is TGTGCCAGCAGCCTCGGGACAGAGTACACTGAAGCTTTCTTT.

V usage is TRBV10-2 and J usage is TRBJ2-5, with D perhaps TRBD2 (5 bases). V shed 5 bases and J shed 5 bases, with 9 bases lying between them. Looked up from germline, CDR1 is WSHSY and CDR2 is SAAADI. This CDR3 has 12 residues. The CDR3 coding sequence is TGCGCCAGCAGTTCCCAGCGGGAGACCCAGTACTTC. It codes for CASSSQRETQYF.

V usage is TRBV19 and J usage is TRBJ1-4, with TRBD1 matching 9 bases. The V gene end was trimmed by 5 bases and the J gene end by 7 bases; junction bases not matched to a gene: 8. The CDR3 extends over 15 amino acids. CDR1 is LNHDA and CDR2 is SQIVND in the germline V gene (reference sequence). The CDR3 DNA reads as TGTGCCAGTAGTCCGAGAGGGACAGGGAGTGAAAAACTGTTTTTT. Translated: CASSPRGTGSEKLFF.

The chain carries TRBV20-1 and TRBJ2-7, with D perhaps TRBD1 (5 bases). Germline CDR1 DFQATT, CDR2 SNEGSKA (reference sequence). V dropped 3 bases and J dropped 4 bases, with 10 bases sitting between them. The CDR3 has 12 amino acids. The CDR3: CSASLGRYEQYF. In nucleotides, the CDR3 is TGCAGTGCTAGTCTGGGGCGATACGAGCAGTACTTC.

V gene TRBV18 combines with J gene TRBJ2-1; D is perhaps TRBD1 (6 bases). There are 19 residues in the CDR3. Germline V gene sequence: CDR1 KGHSH, CDR2 LQKENI. V was trimmed by 8 bases and J by 0 bases, leaving 26 bases between them. CDR3 DNA: TGTGCCAGCAAGGAGTCAGGACAGATTATATCGCCCTCCTACAATGAGCAGTTCTTC. Translated, it gives CASKESGQIISPSYNEQFF.

The CDR3 sequence: CATSVGTSGRNEQFF. The CDR3 bases are TGTGCCACCAGTGTCGGGACTAGCGGTAGGAATGAGCAGTTCTTC. This chain connects TRBV24-1 to TRBJ2-1, with 11 bases fitting TRBD2. The ends lost 5 bases at V and 7 bases at J; junction bases unmatched: 6. The CDR3 consists of 15 residues. Germline V gene lookup returns CDR1 KGHDR and CDR2 SFDVKD.

The chain couples TRBV2 to TRBJ1-6, with 7 bases identical to TRBD1. The junction had 11 bases not matched to a gene; V was cut back by 5 bases and J by 10 bases. The CDR3 is 15 amino acids. From germline, CDR1 is SNHLY and CDR2 FYNNEI. DNA for the CDR3: TGTGCCAGCAGTTACAAGACGACAGGGAACTCACCCCTCCACTTT. As protein: CASSYKTTGNSPLHF.

This rearrangement joins TRBV13 to TRBJ2-3, with 7 bases fitting TRBD1. The CDR3 has 15 residues. Germline CDR1 and CDR2: PRHDT and FYEKMQ (reference sequence). Trimming removed 5 bases from V and 3 bases from J; junction bases left unmatched: 8. CDR3 nucleotides: TGTGCCAGCAGCCCCAGAGGGGGCAGAACAGATACGCAGTATTTT. Protein product: CASSPRGGRTDTQYF.

This chain uses TRBV27 with TRBJ2-1; 8 nucleotides line up with TRBD2. V was clipped by 3 bases and J by 7 bases; unmatched bases: 5. The CDR3 is made up of 14 amino acids. Germline CDR1 MNHEY, CDR2 SMNVEV (reference sequence). The CDR3 protein is CASSFSGIGNEQFF. CDR3 in DNA: TGTGCCAGCAGTTTTAGCGGGATAGGGAATGAGCAGTTCTTC.

This chain uses TRBV9 with TRBJ2-3, with TRBD2 matching 11 bases. The ends lost 4 bases at V and 5 bases at J; junction bases unmatched: 3. This CDR3 spans 14 amino acids. Germline CDR1 reads SGDLS; CDR2 reads YYNGEE. In nucleotides, the CDR3 is TGTGCCAGCAGCCCAGGGACTAGCGGAGATACGCAGTATTTT. Translation gives CASSPGTSGDTQYF.

This chain links TRBV15 with TRBJ1-3, with unresolved D. Trimming shortened V by 1 base and J by 4 bases, and 8 bases separated the two germline ends. The CDR3 contains 14 residues. Germline loops: CDR1 LNHNV, CDR2 YYDKDF (reference sequence). CDR3 in DNA: TGTGCCACCAGCAGAGCCCTTCCGGGAAACACCATATATTTT. The encoded protein is CATSRALPGNTIYF. Drawing the rest from reference TRBV15 and TRBJ1-3, the complete variable domain is DAMVIQNPRYQVTQFGKPVTLSCSQTLNHNVMYWYQQKSSQAPKLLFHYYDKDFNNEADTPDNFQSRRPNTSFCFLDIRSPGLGDTAMYLCATSRALPGNTIYFGEGSWLTVV.

CDR3 DNA: TGTGCCAGCAGCACCCAGGGGGCAAGCGGGGAGACCCAGTACTTC. As protein: CASSTQGASGETQYF. This chain joins TRBV9 and TRBJ2-5; 8 bases agree with TRBD1. Germline V CDR1 and CDR2: SGDLS, YYNGEE. CDR3 size: 15 residues. The ends lost 4 bases at V and 5 bases at J; junction bases unmatched: 10.

CDR3 in amino acids: CASSFSTVYNSPLHF. The CDR3 DNA reads as TGTGCCAGCAGCTTTTCAACAGTTTATAATTCACCCCTCCACTTT. This chain connects TRBV5-6 to TRBJ1-6; no clear D gene. This CDR3 is 15 amino acids long. The V end lost 2 bases, the J end lost 4 bases, and 10 bases lay between the germline ends. CDR1 and CDR2 (germline): SGHDT, YYEEEE. Variable domain in full (rest from reference TRBV5-6 and TRBJ1-6): DAGVTQSPTHLIKTRGQQVTLRCSPKSGHDTVSWYQQALGQGPQFIFQYYEEEERQRGNFPDRFSGHQFPNYSSELNVNALLLGDSALYLCASSFSTVYNSPLHFGNGTRLTVT.

The rearrangement joins TRBV2 to TRBJ2-3; D unresolved. This CDR3 is built from 12 residues. V lost 7 bases and J 5 bases, leaving 10 bases between the germline ends. CDR1 SNHLY and CDR2 FYNNEI come from the germline V gene. CDR3: CASIPQKDTQYF. In nucleotides, the CDR3 is TGTGCCAGCATCCCCCAGAAAGATACGCAGTATTTT.

The rearrangement joins TRBV11-2 to TRBJ2-1, with 11 bases that match TRBD2. CDR3 length: 18 residues. Unmatched junction bases numbered 10, after V lost 4 bases and J lost 2 bases. Germline V gives CDR1 SGHAT, CDR2 FQNNGV. The CDR3 coding sequence is TGTGCCAGCAGCTCGCCTCTACTAGCGGGAGAGGCCTACAATGAGCAGTTCTTC. It is translated as CASSSPLLAGEAYNEQFF.

The rearrangement uses TRBV30 and TRBJ2-3, with TRBD2 matching over 11 bases. The V gene end was trimmed by 0 bases and the J gene end by 6 bases; junction bases not matched to a gene: 2. This CDR3 contains 14 residues. Germline V gene sequence: CDR1 GTSNPN, CDR2 SVGIG (reference sequence). The CDR3 protein is CAWSVRLAGDTQYF. The CDR3 DNA sequence: TGTGCCTGGAGTGTCCGACTAGCGGGGGATACGCAGTATTTT.